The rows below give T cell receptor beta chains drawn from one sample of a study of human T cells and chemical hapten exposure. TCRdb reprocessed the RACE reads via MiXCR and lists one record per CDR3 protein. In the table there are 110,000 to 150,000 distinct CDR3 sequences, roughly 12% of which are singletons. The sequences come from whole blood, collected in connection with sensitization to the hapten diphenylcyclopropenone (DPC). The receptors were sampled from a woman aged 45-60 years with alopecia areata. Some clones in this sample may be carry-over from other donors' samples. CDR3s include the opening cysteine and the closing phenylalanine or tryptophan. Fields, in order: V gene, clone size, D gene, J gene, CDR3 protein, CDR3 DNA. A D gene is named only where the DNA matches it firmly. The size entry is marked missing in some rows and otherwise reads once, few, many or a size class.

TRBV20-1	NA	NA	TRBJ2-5	CSANRVIQETQYF	TGCAGTGCCAACAGGGTAATCCAAGAGACCCAGTACTTC
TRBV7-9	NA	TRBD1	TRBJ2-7	CASSQGQAQLGQYF	TGTGCCAGCAGCCAAGGACAGGCCCAGCTAGGGCAGTACTTC
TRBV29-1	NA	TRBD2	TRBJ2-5	CSVDLAGGPETQYF	TGCAGCGTTGACTTAGCGGGAGGGCCTGAGACCCAGTACTTC
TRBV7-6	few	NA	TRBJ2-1	CASSTGGDSNEQFF	TGTGCCAGCAGCACCGGGGGAGACAGTAATGAGCAGTTCTTC
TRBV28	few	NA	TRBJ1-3	CASSFPGGVAGNTIYF	TGTGCCAGCAGTTTCCCCGGGGGGGTTGCTGGAAACACCATATATTTT
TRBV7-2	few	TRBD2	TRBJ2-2	CASSPAGVPGELFF	TGTGCCAGCAGCCCAGCGGGAGTTCCCGGGGAGCTGTTTTTT
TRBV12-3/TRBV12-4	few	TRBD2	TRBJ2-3	CASNLGLAAEVTQYF	TGTGCCAGCAACCTGGGACTAGCGGCAGAAGTTACGCAGTATTTT
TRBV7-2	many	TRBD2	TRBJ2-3	CASSIVSGRSTDTQYF	TGTGCCAGCAGCATTGTTAGCGGGAGGAGCACAGATACGCAGTATTTT
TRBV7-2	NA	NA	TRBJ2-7	CASSLEVSYEQYF	TGTGCCAGCAGCTTAGAAGTTTCATACGAGCAGTACTTC
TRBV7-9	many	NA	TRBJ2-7	CASSWVTSTHEQYF	TGTGCCAGCAGCTGGGTTACCTCGACGCACGAGCAGTACTTC
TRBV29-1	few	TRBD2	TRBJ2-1	CSVERGLADQFF	TGCAGCGTTGAAAGGGGACTAGCGGACCAGTTCTTC
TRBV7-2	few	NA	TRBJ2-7	CASSLWDIRQGYEQYF	TGTGCCAGCAGCTTATGGGACATCCGCCAGGGCTACGAGCAGTACTTC
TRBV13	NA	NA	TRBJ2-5	CASSLVGLGVETQYF	TGTGCCAGCAGCTTAGTGGGGCTAGGGGTAGAGACCCAGTACTTC
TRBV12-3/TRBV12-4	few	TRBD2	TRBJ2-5	CASSHIETSGRETQYF	TGTGCCAGCAGTCATATAGAAACTAGCGGGCGAGAGACCCAGTACTTC
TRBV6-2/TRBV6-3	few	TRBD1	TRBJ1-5	CASSYSLGQANQPQHF	TGTGCCAGCAGTTACAGCCTAGGACAGGCCAATCAGCCCCAGCATTTT
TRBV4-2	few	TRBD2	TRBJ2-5	CASSQDWGTSGRLETQYF	TGTGCCAGCAGCCAAGATTGGGGGACTAGCGGGAGGTTGGAGACCCAGTACTTC
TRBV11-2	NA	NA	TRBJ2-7	CASSLDLRTGEQYF	TGTGCCAGCAGCTTGGACTTGCGAACTGGAGAGCAGTACTTC
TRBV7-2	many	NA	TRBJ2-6	CASSLIPGANVLTF	TGTGCCAGCAGCTTAATCCCTGGGGCCAACGTCCTGACTTTC
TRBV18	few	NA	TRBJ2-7	CASSQRSVSYEQYF	TGTGCCAGCTCACAGAGGTCGGTCTCCTACGAGCAGTACTTC
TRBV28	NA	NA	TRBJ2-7	CASSRHLVSYEQYF	TGTGCCAGCTCGAGGCACCTTGTCTCCTACGAGCAGTACTTC
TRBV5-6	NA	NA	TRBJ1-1	CASSFFGGTEAFF	TGTGCCAGCAGCTTTTTTGGGGGCACTGAAGCTTTCTTT
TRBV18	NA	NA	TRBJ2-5	CASSPQERETQYF	TGTGCCAGCTCACCACAAGAGCGTGAGACCCAGTACTTC
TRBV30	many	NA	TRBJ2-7	CAWSLLYEQYF	TGTGCCTGGAGTTTGCTCTACGAGCAGTACTTC
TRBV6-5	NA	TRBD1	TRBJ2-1	CASRYGTGGYNEQFF	TGTGCCAGCAGATACGGGACAGGGGGTTACAATGAGCAGTTCTTC
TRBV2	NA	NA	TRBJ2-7	CASNFPGAASYEQYF	TGTGCCAGCAACTTTCCGGGGGCTGCATCCTACGAGCAGTACTTC
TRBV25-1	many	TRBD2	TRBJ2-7	CASSPSGRLYEQYF	TGTGCCAGCAGCCCTAGCGGCCGACTCTACGAGCAGTACTTC
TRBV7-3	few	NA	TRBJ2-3	CASSLDGTLASPDTQYF	TGTGCCAGCAGCTTAGACGGGACCTTAGCATCTCCGGATACGCAGTATTTT
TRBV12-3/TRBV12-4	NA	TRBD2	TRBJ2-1	CASSLGTSGPNEQFF	TGTGCCAGCAGTTTAGGGACTAGCGGGCCCAATGAGCAGTTCTTC
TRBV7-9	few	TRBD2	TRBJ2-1	CASSPQRDPSGNEQFF	TGTGCCAGCAGCCCCCAGCGGGACCCCTCGGGCAATGAGCAGTTCTTC
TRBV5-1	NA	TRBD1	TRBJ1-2	CASRMTGGADGYTF	TGCGCCAGCAGGATGACAGGGGGCGCGGATGGCTACACCTTC
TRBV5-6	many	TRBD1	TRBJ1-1	CASSLGGQGRSRSAFF	TGTGCCAGCAGCTTGGGCGGACAGGGTCGTTCCAGATCGGCTTTCTTT
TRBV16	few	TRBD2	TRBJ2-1	CASRAKGLANEQFF	TGTGCCAGCCGCGCGAAGGGACTAGCCAATGAGCAGTTCTTC
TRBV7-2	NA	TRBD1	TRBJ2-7	CASSWDRGAPKQYF	TGTGCCAGCAGTTGGGACAGGGGGGCCCCTAAGCAGTACTTC
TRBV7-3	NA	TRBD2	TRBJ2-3	CASSSWRAGRTDTQYF	TGTGCCAGCAGCTCCTGGCGAGCGGGACGCACAGATACGCAGTATTTT
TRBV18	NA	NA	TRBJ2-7	CASSRGTEQYF	TGTGCCAGCTCACGGGGGACCGAGCAGTACTTC
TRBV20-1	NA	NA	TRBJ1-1	CSARDKRGSGAEAFF	TGCAGTGCTAGAGATAAGCGGGGAAGTGGCGCTGAAGCTTTCTTT
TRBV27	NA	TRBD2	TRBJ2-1	CASRALSGTSEYNEQFF	TGTGCCAGCAGGGCCCTCTCCGGGACTAGCGAGTACAATGAGCAGTTCTTC
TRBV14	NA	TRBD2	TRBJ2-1	CASSQTRLAGGRNEQFF	TGTGCCAGCAGCCAAACCCGGCTAGCGGGAGGCCGGAATGAGCAGTTCTTC
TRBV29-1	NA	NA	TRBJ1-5	CSVETGSNQPQHF	TGCAGCGTTGAAACAGGATCCAATCAGCCCCAGCATTTT
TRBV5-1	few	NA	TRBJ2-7	CASSLSGQSSYEQYF	TGCGCCAGCAGCTTATCCGGGCAAAGCTCCTACGAGCAGTACTTC
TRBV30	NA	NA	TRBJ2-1	CAWSSGHLSSYNEQFF	TGTGCCTGGAGTAGCGGACACTTGAGCTCCTACAATGAGCAGTTCTTC
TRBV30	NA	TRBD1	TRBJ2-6	CAWRGNRGSGANVLTF	TGTGCCTGGAGGGGGAACAGGGGCTCTGGGGCCAACGTCCTGACTTTC
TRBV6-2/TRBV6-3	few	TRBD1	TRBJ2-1	CASSADRGLRNEQFF	TGTGCCAGCAGTGCTGACAGGGGCTTGAGGAATGAGCAGTTCTTC
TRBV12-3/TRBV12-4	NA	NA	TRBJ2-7	CASRAAGIPSEQYF	TGTGCCAGCAGAGCGGCGGGGATTCCTTCCGAGCAGTACTTC
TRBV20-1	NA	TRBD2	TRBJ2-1	CSADLAGSLVGNEQFF	TGCAGTGCTGATCTAGCGGGAAGTTTAGTAGGCAATGAGCAGTTCTTC
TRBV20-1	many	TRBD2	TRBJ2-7	CSATTSGGPYEQYF	TGCAGTGCTACGACTAGCGGGGGTCCGTACGAGCAGTACTTC
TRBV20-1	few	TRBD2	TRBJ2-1	CSAKRGSENYNEQFF	TGCAGTGCTAAGCGCGGGAGTGAAAACTACAATGAGCAGTTCTTC
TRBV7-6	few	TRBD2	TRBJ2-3	CASRTSIGTDTQYF	TGTGCCTCGCGGACTAGCATAGGAACGGATACGCAGTATTTT
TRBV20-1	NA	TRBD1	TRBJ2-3	CSALRQGGTDTQYF	TGCAGTGCCCTTAGACAGGGGGGCACAGATACGCAGTATTTT
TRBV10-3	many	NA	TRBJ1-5	CAISAQGGNQPQHF	TGTGCCATCAGTGCGCAGGGTGGCAATCAGCCCCAGCATTTT
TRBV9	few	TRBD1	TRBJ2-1	CASSDSGGLSSYNEQFF	TGTGCCAGCAGCGATTCAGGGGGCCTCTCCTCCTACAATGAGCAGTTCTTC
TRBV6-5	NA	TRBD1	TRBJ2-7	CASSYDRDHEQYF	TGTGCCAGCAGTTACGACAGGGACCACGAGCAGTACTTC
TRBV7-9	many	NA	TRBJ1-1	CASSNDQGWAFF	TGTGCCAGCAGCAACGACCAGGGATGGGCTTTCTTT
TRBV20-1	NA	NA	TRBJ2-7	CSAGRTREQYF	TGCAGTGCCGGGAGAACACGGGAGCAGTACTTC
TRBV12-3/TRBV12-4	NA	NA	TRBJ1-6	CASSFKGTSPLHF	TGTGCCAGCAGTTTTAAGGGAACTTCACCCCTCCACTTT